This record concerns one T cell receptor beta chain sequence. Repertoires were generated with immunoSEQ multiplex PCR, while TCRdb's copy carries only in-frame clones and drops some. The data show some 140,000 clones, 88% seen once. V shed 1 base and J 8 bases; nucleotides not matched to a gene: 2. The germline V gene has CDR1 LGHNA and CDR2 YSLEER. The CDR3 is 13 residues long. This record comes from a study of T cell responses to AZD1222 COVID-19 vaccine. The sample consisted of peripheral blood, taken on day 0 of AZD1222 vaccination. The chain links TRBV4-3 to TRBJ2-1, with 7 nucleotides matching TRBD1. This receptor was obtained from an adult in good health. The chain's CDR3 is CASSQGQGHEQFF. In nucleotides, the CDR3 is TGCGCCAGCAGCCAAGGACAGGGCCATGAGCAGTTCTTC.